The text below deals with one T cell receptor (beta chain). This sample was included in a study of T cell clones after liver transplantation. At the level of the study: Subjects received no induction therapy and standard immunosuppression until randomization at 12-24 months post-transplant.

The CDR3 totals 13 residues. Trimming removed 4 bases from V and 7 bases from J, with 13 bases in between. Germline assignment: CDR1 SGHAT and CDR2 FQNNGV. Sequenced by immunoSEQ multiplex PCR; TCRdb stores in-frame clones only, minus some. The sample has roughly 18,000 clones; 75% to 90% are singletons. The genes are TRBV11-2 and TRBJ1-1, with no clear D. The input for sequencing was CD8+ T cells from blood, taken 45 to 47 months after liver transplant. The origin of this receptor is a human patient who received a liver transplant. Some T cells may be supplied by the graft donor. The CDR3 reads CASSSETRLEAFF. The DNA of the CDR3 is TGTGCCAGCAGCTCGGAGACACGGCTTGAAGCTTTCTTT.